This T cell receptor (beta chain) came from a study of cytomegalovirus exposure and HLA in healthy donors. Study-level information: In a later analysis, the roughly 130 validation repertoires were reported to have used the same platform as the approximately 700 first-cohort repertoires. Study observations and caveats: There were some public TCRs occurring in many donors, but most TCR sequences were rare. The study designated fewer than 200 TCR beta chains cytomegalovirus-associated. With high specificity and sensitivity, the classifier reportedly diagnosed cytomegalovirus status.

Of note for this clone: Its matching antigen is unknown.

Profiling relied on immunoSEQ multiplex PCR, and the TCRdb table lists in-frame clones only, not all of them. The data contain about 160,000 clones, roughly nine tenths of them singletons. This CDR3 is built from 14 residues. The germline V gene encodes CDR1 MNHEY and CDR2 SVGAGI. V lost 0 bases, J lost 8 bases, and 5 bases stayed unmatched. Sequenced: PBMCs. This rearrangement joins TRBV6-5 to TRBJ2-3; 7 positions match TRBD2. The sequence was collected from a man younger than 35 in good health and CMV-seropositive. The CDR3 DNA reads TGTGCCAGCAGTTACTCCAGCGGGGCCGGTACGCAGTATTTT. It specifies CASSYSSGAGTQYF.